The 7 T cell receptor beta chains below all came from one sample that was sequenced in a study of T cells in localized non-small cell lung cancer. TCRdb's copy holds only in-frame clones and misses some; the assay was immunoSEQ multiplex PCR. The sample lists 45,000 to 55,000 clones; more than 80% were seen once. This sample comprised peripheral blood, obtained before any cancer treatment. The receptors were sampled from an older male donor with stage III squamous cell lung carcinoma.

This clone was picked up one time. This sequence joins TRBV6-1 and TRBJ1-5; 11 bases line up with TRBD1. Germline trimming cut 5 bases from V and 9 bases from J; bases unmatched to any gene: 9. Per the germline V gene, CDR1 is MNHNS and CDR2 is SASEGT. The CDR3 extends over 15 amino acids. CDR3 residues: CASSLEDRGRGPQHF. The CDR3 bases are TGTGCCAGCAGTCTGGAGGACAGGGGGCGAGGGCCCCAGCATTTT.

The chain combines TRBV5-1 with TRBJ2-5; possibly TRBD1 or TRBD2 for D (5 bases each). Trimming took 0 bases from V and 0 from J, leaving 12 bases between them. The CDR3 is 16 amino acids. The germline CDR1 and CDR2 sequences are SGHRS and YFSETQ. In nucleotides, the CDR3 is TGCGCCAGCAGCTTGGGGTCGGGACCGAACCAAGAGACCCAGTACTTC. Translating it yields CASSLGSGPNQETQYF.

The chain has TRBV10-3 and TRBJ1-6; D unclear. The CDR3 has 15 amino acids. V was clipped by 11 bases and J by 0 bases, with 14 bases between them. Germline V CDR1 and CDR2: ENHRY, SYGVKD. The CDR3 here is CASLEEGSYNSPLHF. CDR3 nucleotide sequence: TGTGCCTCCCTGGAAGAGGGCTCCTATAATTCACCCCTCCACTTT.

This clone turned up a few times. V and J are TRBV5-8 and TRBJ2-5, with 8 bases lining up with TRBD2. J gave up 5 bases and V 4 bases, and 13 bases lay outside the gene matches. Germline CDR1 reads SGHTS; CDR2 reads YDEGEE. The CDR3 has 16 residues. The CDR3 nucleotides read TGTGCCAGCAGCCCCGGCTCTTCCGGACTAGCTGAGACCCAGTACTTC. Amino acids: CASSPGSSGLAETQYF.

This chain links TRBV28 with TRBJ2-6; D might be TRBD1 (6 bases). Trimming stripped 8 bases from V and 1 base from J, with 21 bases between. Per germline, CDR1 MDHEN and CDR2 SYDVKM. This CDR3 has 18 amino acids. CDR3 amino acids: CASCLSGTFGSGANVLTF. The CDR3, as DNA: TGTGCCAGCTGTCTTTCCGGGACATTCGGATCTGGGGCCAACGTCCTGACTTTC.

This clone is a singleton in its sample. The chain uses TRBV6-1 and TRBJ1-2, with TRBD1 identical over 10 bases. Germline V lookup: CDR1 MNHNS, CDR2 SASEGT. After removal of 1 base from V and 8 bases from J, the junction contained 13 bases not matched to a gene. The length of the CDR3 is 17 residues. CDR3 DNA sequence: TGTGCCAGCAGTGAAGTATCCGACAGGGGGCTTTCGGGCGGCTACACCTTC. It specifies CASSEVSDRGLSGGYTF.

The chain links TRBV18 to TRBJ1-1, with D perhaps matching TRBD1 (6 bases). The V end was cut by 0 bases, the J end by 5 bases, with 13 bases between. The CDR3 consists of 15 residues. Germline V gene lookup returns CDR1 KGHSH and CDR2 LQKENI. CDR3: CASSPPSRGGTEAFF. DNA of the CDR3: TGTGCCAGCTCACCACCCTCCAGGGGAGGAACTGAAGCTTTCTTT.